The sequence of this T cell receptor beta chain was determined in a study of blood T cell repertoires in COVID-19. For the study at large: Nucleic acid was either cDNA or gDNA, and it came from T cells, B-cell-depleted T cells, or PBMCs.

Using immunoSEQ multiplex PCR, the repertoire was profiled, and TCRdb retains in-frame clones only, with some absent. The repertoire holds 150,000 to 200,000 clones, with around nine tenths as singletons. The CDR3 runs 15 residues. Trimming removed 3 bases from V and 2 bases from J, with 12 bases in between. From germline, CDR1 is SGDLS and CDR2 YYNGEE. The sample consisted of peripheral blood. The source is a man aged 55 to 69 with active or convalescent COVID-19. The genes are TRBV9 and TRBJ1-3, with D perhaps TRBD1 (6 bases). DNA of the CDR3: TGTGCCAGCAGCGCCGGGACATTTACTGGAAACACCATATATTTT. Translated, it gives CASSAGTFTGNTIYF.